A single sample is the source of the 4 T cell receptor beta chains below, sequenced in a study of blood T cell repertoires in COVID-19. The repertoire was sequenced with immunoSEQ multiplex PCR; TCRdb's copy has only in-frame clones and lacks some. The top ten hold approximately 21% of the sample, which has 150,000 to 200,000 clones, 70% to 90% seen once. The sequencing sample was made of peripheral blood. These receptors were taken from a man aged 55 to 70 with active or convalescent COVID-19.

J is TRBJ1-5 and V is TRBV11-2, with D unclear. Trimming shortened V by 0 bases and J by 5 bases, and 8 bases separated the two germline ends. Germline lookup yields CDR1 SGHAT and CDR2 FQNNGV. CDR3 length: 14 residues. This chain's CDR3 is CASSLDPADQPQHF. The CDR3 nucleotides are TGTGCCAGCAGCTTAGATCCAGCGGATCAGCCCCAGCATTTT.

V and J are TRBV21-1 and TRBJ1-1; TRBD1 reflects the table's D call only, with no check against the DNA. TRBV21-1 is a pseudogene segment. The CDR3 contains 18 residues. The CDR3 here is CASSKGEWTGVLDTEAFF. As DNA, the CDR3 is TGTGCCAGCAGCAAAGGTGAATGGACAGGGGTTTTAGACACTGAAGCTTTCTTT.

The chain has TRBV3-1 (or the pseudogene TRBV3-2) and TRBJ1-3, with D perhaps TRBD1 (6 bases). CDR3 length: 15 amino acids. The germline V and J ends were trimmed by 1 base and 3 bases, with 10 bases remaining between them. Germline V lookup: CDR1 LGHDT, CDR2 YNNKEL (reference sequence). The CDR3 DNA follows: TGTGCCAGCAGCCAAGCTCCGACAGGTGGAAACACCATATATTTT. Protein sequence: CASSQAPTGGNTIYF.

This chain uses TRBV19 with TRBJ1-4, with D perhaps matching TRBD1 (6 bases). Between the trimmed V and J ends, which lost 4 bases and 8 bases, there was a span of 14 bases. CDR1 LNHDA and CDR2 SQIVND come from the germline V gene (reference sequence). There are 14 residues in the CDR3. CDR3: CASSTYRAREKLFF. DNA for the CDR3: TGTGCCAGTAGTACCTACAGGGCGAGGGAAAAACTGTTTTTT.